This TCR beta chain originates from a study of blood T cell repertoires in COVID-19. Overall study context: Acute and convalescent COVID-19 samples came from the United States, Italy and Spain. In each case, the material was cDNA or gDNA derived from T cells, B-cell-depleted T cells, or PBMCs.

Cohort placement rested on clinical history that participants reported themselves. TCRdb's copy holds only in-frame clones and misses some; the assay was immunoSEQ multiplex PCR. The table lists about 320,000 clones, 90% to 95% of them singletons. The CDR3 is 13 amino acids. V was trimmed by 4 bases and J by 7 bases, leaving 13 bases between them. Germline V CDR1 and CDR2: SGHAT, FQNNGV. The V gene is TRBV11-2, the J gene TRBJ1-2, with D uncertain. This TCR was recovered from a woman in her twenties or thirties who had been exposed to COVID-19. Sequenced input: PBMCs or T cells enriched from blood (not recorded which). Here the CDR3 reads CASSSQLEGGYTF. The CDR3 bases are TGTGCCAGCAGCTCCCAGCTGGAGGGTGGCTACACCTTC. The entire variable domain, with the rest obtained from reference TRBV11-2 and TRBJ1-2, is as follows: EAGVAQSPRYKIIEKRQSVAFWCNPISGHATLYWYQQILGQGPKLLIQFQNNGVVDDSQLPKDRFSAERLKGVDSTLKIQPAKLEDSAVYLCASSSQLEGGYTFGSGTRLTVV.